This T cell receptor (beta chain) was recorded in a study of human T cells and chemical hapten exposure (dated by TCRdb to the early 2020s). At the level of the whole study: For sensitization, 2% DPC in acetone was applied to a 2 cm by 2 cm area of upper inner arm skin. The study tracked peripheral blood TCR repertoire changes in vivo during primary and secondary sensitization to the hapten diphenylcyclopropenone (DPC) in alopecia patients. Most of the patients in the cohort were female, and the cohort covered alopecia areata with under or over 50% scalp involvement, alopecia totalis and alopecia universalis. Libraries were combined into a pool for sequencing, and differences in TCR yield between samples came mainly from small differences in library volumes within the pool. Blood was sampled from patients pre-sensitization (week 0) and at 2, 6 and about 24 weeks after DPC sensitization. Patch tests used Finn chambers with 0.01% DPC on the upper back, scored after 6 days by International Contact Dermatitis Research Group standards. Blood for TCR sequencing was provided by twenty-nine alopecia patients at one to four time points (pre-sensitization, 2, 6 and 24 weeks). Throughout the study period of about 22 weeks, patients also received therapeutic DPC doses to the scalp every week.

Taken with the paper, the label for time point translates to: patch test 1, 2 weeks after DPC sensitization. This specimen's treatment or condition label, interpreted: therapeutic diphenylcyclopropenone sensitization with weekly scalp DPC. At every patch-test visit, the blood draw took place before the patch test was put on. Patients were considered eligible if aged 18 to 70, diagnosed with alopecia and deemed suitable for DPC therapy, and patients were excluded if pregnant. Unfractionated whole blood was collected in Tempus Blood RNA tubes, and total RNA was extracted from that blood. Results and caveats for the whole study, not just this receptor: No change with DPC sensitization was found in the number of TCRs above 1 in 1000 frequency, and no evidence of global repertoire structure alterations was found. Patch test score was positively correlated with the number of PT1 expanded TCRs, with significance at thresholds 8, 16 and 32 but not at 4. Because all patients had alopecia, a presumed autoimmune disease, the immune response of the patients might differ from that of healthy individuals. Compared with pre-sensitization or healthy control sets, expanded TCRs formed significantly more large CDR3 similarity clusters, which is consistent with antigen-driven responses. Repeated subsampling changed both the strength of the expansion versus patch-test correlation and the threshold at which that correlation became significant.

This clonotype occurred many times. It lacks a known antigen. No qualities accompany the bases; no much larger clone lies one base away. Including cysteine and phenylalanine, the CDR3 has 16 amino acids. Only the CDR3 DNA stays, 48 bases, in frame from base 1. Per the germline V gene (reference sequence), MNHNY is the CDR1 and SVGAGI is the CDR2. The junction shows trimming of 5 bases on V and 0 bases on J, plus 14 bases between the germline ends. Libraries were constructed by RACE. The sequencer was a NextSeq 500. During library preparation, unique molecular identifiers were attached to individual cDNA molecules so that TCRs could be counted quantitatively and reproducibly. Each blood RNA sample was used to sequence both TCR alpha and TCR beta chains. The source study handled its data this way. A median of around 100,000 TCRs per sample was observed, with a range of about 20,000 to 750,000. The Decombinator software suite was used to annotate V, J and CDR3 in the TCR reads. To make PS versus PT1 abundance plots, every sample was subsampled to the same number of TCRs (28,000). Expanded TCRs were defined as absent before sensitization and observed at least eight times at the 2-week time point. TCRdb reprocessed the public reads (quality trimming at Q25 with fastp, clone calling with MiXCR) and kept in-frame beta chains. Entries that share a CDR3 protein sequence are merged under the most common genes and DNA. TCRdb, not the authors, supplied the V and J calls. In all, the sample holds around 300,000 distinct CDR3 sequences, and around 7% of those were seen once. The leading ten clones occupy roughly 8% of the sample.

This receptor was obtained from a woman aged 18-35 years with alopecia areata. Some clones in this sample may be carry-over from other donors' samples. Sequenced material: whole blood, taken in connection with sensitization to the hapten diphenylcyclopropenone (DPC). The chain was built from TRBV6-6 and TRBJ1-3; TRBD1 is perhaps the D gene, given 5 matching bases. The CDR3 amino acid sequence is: CASSRGHANSGNTIYF. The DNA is TGTGCCAGCAGTCGAGGACACGCCAACTCTGGAAACACCATATATTTT.